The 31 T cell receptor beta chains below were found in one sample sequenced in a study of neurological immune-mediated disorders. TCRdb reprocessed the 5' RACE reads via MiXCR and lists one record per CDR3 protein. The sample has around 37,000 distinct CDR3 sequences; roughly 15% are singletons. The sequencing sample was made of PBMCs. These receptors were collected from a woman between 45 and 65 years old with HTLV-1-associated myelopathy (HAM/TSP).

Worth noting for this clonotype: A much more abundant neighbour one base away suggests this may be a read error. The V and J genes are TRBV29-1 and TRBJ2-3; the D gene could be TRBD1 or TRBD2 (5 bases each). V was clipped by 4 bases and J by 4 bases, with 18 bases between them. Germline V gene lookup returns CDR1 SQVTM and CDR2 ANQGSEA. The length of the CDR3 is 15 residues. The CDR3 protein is CSVVLGRGEADTQYF. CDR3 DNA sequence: TGCAGCGTTGTATTGGGTAGAGGGGAAGCAGATACGCAGTATTTT.

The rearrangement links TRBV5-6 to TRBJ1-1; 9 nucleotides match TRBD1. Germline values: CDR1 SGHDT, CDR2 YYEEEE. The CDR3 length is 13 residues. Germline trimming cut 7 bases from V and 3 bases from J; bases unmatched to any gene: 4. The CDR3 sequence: CASRRDRDTEAFF. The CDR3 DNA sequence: TGTGCCAGCCGCAGGGACAGGGACACTGAAGCTTTCTTT.

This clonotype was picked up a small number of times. The CDR3 spells CASSYSGRSSGNTIYF. The DNA of the CDR3 is TGTGCCAGCAGTTACTCGGGCAGAAGCTCTGGAAACACCATATATTTT. The chain is built from TRBV6-5 and TRBJ1-3; D is ambiguous. V was clipped by 0 bases and J by 0 bases, with 9 bases between them. Germline CDR1 reads MNHEY; CDR2 reads SVGAGI. The CDR3 runs 16 residues.

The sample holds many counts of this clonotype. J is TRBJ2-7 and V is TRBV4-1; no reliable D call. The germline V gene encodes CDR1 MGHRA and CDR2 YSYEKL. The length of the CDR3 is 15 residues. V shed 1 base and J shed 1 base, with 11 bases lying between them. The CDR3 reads CASSQAPSLSYEQYF. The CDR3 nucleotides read TGCGCCAGCAGCCAAGCTCCCTCCCTGTCCTACGAGCAGTACTTC.

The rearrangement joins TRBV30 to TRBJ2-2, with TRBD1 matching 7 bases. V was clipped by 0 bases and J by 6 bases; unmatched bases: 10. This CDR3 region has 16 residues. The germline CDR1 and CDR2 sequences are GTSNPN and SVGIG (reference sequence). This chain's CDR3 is CAWSVRGQVVPGELFF. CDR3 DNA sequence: TGTGCCTGGAGTGTACGCGGACAGGTAGTCCCCGGGGAGCTGTTTTTT.

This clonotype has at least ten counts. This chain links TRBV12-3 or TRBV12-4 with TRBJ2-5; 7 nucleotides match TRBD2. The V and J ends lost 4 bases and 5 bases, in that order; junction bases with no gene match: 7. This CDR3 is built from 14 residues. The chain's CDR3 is CASSSRLARETQYF. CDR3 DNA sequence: TGTGCCAGCAGTTCTCGACTAGCCCGGGAGACCCAGTACTTC.

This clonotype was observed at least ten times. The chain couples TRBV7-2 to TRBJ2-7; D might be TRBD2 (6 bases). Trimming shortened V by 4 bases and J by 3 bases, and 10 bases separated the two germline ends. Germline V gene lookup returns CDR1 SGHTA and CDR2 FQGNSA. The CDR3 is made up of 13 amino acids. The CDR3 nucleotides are TGTGCCAGCAGCTGGACGGGAGACTACGAGCAGTACTTC. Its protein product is CASSWTGDYEQYF.

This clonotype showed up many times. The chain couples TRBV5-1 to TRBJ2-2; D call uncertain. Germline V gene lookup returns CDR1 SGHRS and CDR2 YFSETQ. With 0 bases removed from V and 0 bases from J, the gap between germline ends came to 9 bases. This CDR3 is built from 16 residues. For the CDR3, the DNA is TGCGCCAGCAGCTTGGCACCTACCGCGAACACCGGGGAGCTGTTTTTT. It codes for CASSLAPTANTGELFF.

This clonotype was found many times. This CDR3 reads CASSSRRVSSETQYF. CDR3 in DNA: TGTGCCAGCAGCTCCCGGCGGGTTAGCTCGGAGACCCAGTACTTC. V and J are TRBV7-2 and TRBJ2-5; D possibly corresponds to TRBD2 (5 bases). Trimming pared 4 bases from V and 5 bases from J, leaving 17 bases between. Germline lookup yields CDR1 SGHTA and CDR2 FQGNSA. The CDR3 is 15 residues long. Complete variable domain (other parts from reference TRBV7-2 and TRBJ2-5): GAGVSQSPSNKVTEKGKDVELRCDPISGHTALYWYRQSLGQGLEFLIYFQGNSAPDKSGLPSDRFSAERTGGSVSTLTIQRTQQEDSAVYLCASSSRRVSSETQYFGPGTRLLVL.

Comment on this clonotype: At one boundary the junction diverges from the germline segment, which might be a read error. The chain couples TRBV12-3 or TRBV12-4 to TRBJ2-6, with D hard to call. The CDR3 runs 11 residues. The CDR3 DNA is TGTGCCCGCTCTGGGGACAACGTCCTGACTTTC. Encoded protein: CARSGDNVLTF.

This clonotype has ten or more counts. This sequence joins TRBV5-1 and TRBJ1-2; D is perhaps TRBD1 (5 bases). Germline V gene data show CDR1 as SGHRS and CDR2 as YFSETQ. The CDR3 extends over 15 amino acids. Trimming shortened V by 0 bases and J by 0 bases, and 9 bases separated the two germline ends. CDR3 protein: CASSLDGAPNYGYTF. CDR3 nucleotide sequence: TGCGCCAGCAGCTTGGACGGGGCTCCTAACTATGGCTACACCTTC.

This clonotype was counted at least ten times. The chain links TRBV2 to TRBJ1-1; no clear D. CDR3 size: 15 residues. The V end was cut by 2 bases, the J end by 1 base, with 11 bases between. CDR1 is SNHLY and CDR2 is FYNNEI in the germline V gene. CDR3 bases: TGTGCCAGCAGTGAAAGAAGGGAACCGAACACTGAAGCTTTCTTT. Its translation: CASSERREPNTEAFF.

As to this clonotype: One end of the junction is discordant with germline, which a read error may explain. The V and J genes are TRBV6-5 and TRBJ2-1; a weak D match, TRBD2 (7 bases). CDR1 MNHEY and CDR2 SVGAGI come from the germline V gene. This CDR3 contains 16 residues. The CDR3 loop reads CTSSPGGGGRYNEQFF. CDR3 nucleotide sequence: TGTACCAGCAGCCCCGGAGGGGGGGGCCGGTACAATGAGCAGTTCTTC.

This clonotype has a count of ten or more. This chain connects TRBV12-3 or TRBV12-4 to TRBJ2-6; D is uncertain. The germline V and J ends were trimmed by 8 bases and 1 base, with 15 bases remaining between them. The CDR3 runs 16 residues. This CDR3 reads CASGLGSPSGANVLTF. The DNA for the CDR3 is TGTGCCAGCGGGTTGGGCAGTCCTTCTGGGGCCAACGTCCTGACTTTC.

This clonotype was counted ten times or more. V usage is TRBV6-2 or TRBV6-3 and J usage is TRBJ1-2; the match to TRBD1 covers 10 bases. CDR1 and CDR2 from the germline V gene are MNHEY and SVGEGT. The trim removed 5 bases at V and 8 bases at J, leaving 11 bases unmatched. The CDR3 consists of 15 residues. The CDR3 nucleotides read TGTGCCAGCAGTAGATTCTCCGGGACAGGGGACGGCTACACCTTC. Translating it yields CASSRFSGTGDGYTF.

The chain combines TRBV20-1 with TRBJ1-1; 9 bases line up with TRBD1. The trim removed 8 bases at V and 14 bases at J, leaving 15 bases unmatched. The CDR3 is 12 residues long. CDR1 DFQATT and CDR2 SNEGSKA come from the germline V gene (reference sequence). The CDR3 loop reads CSSVDRGPSRFF. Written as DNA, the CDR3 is TGCAGTTCTGTGGACAGGGGCCCCAGTCGCTTCTTT.

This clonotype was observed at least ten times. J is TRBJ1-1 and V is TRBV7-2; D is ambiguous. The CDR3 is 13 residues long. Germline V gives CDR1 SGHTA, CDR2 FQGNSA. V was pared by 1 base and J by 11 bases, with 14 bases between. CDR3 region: CASSLVEGLNAFF. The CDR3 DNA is TGTGCCAGCAGCTTAGTAGAGGGTTTGAATGCTTTCTTT.

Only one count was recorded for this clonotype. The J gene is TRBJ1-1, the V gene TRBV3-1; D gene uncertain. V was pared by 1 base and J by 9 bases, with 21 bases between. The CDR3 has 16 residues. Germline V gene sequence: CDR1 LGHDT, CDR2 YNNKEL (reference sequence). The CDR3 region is CASSQGEREGLGKAFF. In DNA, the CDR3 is TGTGCCAGCAGCCAAGGTGAACGGGAGGGCCTGGGTAAAGCTTTCTTT. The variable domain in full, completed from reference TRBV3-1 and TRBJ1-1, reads DTAVSQTPKYLVTQMGNDKSIKCEQNLGHDTMYWYKQDSKKFLKIMFSYNNKELIINETVPNRFSPKSPDKAHLNLHINSLELGDSAVYFCASSQGEREGLGKAFFGQGTRLTVV.

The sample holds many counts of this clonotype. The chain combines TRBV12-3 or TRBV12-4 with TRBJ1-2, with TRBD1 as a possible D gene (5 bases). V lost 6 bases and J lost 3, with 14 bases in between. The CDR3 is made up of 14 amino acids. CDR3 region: CASSQPGAHYGYTF. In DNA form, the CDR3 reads TGTGCCAGCAGCCAACCCGGGGCCCACTATGGCTACACCTTC.

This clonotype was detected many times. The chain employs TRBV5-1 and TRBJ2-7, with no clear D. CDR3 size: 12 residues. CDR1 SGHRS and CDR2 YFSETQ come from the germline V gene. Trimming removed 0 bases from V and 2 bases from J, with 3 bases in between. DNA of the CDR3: TGCGCCAGCAGCTTGGTAGCCTACGAGCAGTACTTC. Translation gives CASSLVAYEQYF.

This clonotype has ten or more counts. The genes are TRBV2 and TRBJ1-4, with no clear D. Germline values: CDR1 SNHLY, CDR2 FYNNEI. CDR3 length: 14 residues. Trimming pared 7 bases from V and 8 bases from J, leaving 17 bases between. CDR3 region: CASNTITLREKLFF. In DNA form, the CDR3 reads TGTGCCAGCAATACAATAACCCTTCGGGAAAAACTGTTTTTT.

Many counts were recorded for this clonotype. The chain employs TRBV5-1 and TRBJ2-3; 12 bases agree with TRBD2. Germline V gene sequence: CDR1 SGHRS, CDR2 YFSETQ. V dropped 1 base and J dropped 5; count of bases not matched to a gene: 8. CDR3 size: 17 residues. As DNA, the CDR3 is TGCGCCAGCAGCTTGCCTCTAGCGGGAGGGCCGGGAGATACGCAGTATTTT. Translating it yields CASSLPLAGGPGDTQYF.

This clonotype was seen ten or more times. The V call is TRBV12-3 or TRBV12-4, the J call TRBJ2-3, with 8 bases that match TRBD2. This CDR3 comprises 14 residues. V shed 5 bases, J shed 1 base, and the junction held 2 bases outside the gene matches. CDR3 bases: TGTGCCAGCAGTGCGACTAGCGGCACAGATACGCAGTATTTT. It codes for CASSATSGTDTQYF.

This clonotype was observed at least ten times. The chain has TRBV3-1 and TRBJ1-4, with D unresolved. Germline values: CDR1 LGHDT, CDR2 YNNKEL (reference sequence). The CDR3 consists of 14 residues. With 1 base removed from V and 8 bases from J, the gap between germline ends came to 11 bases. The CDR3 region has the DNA TGTGCCAGCAGCCAAGGAATTCTGAGAGAAAAACTGTTTTTT. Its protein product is CASSQGILREKLFF.

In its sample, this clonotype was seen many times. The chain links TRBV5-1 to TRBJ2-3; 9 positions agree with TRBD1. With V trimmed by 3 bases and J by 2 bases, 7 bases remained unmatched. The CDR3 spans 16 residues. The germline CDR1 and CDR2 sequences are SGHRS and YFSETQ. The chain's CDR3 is CASSSRDRDFTDTQYF. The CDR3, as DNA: TGCGCCAGCAGCTCCCGGGACAGGGATTTCACAGATACGCAGTATTTT.

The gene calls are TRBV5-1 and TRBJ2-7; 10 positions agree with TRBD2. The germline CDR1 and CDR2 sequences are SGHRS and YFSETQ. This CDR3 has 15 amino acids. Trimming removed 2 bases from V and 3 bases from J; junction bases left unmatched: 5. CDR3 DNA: TGCGCCAGCAGCTTTCAAGCGGGGGGGAGCTACGAGCAGTACTTC. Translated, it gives CASSFQAGGSYEQYF.

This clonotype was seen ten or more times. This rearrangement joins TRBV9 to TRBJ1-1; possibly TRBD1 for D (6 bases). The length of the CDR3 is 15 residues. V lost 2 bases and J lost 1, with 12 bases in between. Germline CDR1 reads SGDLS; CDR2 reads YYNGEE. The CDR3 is CASSVLGQSNTEAFF. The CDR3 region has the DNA TGTGCCAGCAGCGTTCTAGGACAGTCGAACACTGAAGCTTTCTTT.

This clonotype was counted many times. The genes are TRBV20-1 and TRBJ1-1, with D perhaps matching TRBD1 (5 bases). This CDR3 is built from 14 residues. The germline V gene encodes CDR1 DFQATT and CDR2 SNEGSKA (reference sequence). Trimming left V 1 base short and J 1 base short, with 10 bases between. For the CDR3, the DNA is TGCAGTGCTAGAGGTACAGGTCCGAACACTGAAGCTTTCTTT. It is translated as CSARGTGPNTEAFF.

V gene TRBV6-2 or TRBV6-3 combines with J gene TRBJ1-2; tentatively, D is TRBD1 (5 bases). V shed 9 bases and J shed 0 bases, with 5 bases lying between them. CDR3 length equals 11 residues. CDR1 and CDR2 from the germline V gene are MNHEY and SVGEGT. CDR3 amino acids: CARTANYGYTF. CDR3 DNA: TGTGCCAGGACAGCTAACTATGGCTACACCTTC.

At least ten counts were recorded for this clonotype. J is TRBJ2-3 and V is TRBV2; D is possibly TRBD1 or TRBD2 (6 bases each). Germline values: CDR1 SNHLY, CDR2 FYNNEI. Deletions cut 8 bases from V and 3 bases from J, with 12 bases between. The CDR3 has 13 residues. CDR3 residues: CASRRGSTDTQYF. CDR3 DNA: TGTGCCAGCCGGAGGGGGTCGACAGATACGCAGTATTTT.

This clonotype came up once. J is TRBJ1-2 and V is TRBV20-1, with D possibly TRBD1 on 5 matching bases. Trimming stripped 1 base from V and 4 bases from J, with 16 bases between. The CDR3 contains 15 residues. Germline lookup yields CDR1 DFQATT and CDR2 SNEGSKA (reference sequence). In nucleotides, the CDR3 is TGCAGTGCTAGAGTGCTTGGGGCTGATGTCTATGGCTACACCTTC. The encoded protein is CSARVLGADVYGYTF.